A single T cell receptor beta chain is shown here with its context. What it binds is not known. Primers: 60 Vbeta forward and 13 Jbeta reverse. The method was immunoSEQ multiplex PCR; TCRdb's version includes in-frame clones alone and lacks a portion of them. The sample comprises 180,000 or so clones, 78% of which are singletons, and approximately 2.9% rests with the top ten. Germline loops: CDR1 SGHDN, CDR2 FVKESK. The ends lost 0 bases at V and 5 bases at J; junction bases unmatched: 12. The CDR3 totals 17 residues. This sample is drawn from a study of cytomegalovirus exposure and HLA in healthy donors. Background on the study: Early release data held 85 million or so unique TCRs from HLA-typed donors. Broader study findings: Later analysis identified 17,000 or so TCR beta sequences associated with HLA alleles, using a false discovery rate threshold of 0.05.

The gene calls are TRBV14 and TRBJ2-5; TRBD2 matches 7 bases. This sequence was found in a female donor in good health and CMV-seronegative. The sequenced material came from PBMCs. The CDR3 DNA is TGTGCCAGCAGCCAAGAAGGCCCAGGGAGGGGCTTGGAGACCCAGTACTTC. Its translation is CASSQEGPGRGLETQYF.